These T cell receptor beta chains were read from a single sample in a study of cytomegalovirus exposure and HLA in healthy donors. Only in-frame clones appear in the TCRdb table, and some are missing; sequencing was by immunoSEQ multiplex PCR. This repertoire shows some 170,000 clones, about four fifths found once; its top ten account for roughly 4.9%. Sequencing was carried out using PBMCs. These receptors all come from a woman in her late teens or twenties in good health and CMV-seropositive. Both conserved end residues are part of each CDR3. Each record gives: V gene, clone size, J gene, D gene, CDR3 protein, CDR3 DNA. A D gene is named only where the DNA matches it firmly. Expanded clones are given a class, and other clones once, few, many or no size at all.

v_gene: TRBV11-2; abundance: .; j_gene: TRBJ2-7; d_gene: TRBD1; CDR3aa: CASSLGIRGRGSYEQYF; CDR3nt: TGTGCCAGCAGCTTAGGTATACGGGGCAGGGGGTCCTACGAGCAGTACTTC
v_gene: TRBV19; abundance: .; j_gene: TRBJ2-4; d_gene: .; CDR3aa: CASSIVGGLAKNIQYF; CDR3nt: TGTGCCAGTAGTATTGTGGGGGGTTTAGCCAAAAACATTCAGTACTTC
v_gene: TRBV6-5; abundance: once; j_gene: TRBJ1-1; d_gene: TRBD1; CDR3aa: CASRGQPGLNTEAFF; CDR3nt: TGTGCCAGCAGGGGACAGCCAGGGCTCAACACTGAAGCTTTCTTT
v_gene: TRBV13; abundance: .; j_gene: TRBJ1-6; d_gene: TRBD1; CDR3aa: CASSLPFVGGQKNSPLHF; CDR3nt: TGTGCCAGCAGCCTCCCTTTCGTCGGGGGACAGAAAAATTCACCCCTCCACTTT
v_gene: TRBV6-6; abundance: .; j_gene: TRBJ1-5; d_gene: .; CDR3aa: CASSYHRDMLNQPQHF; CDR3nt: TGTGCCAGCAGTTACCATCGGGACATGCTTAACCAGCCCCAGCATTTT
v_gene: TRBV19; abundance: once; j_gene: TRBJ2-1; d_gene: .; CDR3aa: CASSMLRGSYNEQFF; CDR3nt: TGTGCCAGTAGTATGTTGCGGGGTTCGTACAATGAGCAGTTCTTC
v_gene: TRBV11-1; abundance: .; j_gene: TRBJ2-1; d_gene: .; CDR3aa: CASSLQPTGTEQFF; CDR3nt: TGTGCCAGCAGCCTCCAACCCACAGGGACTGAGCAGTTCTTC
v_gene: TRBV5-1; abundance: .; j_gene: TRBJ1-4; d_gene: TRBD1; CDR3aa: CASSLTGDVWEKLFF; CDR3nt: TGCGCCAGCAGCTTGACAGGGGATGTTTGGGAAAAACTGTTTTTT
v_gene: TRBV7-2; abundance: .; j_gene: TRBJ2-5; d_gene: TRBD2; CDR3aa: CASSQRTSTSQETQYF; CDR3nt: TGTGCCAGCAGCCAACGGACTAGCACCAGTCAAGAGACCCAGTACTTC
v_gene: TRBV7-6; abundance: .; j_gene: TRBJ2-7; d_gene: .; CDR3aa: CASSLWRGYEQYF; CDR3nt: TGTGCCAGCAGCTTATGGAGGGGCTACGAGCAGTACTTC
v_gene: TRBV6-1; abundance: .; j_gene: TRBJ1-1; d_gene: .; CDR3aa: CASIREGRGTEAFF; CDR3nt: TGTGCCAGCATCCGAGAGGGCAGGGGCACTGAAGCTTTCTTT
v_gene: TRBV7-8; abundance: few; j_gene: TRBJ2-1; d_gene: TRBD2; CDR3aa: CASSLLAGAPVQFF; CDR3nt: TGTGCCAGCAGCTTACTAGCGGGGGCGCCGGTGCAGTTCTTC
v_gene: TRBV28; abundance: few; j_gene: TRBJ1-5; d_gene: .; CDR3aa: CASGTIANQPQHF; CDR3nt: TGTGCCAGTGGGACAATAGCAAATCAGCCCCAGCATTTT
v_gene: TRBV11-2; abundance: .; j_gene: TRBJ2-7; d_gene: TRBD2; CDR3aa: CASSLDQPGLMLYEQYF; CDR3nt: TGTGCCAGCAGCTTAGACCAACCGGGACTAATGCTCTACGAGCAGTACTTC
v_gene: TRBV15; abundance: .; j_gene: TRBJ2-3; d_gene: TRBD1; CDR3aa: CATSRARGQGTDTQYF; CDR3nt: TGTGCCACCAGCAGAGCTCGGGGACAGGGCACAGATACGCAGTATTTT
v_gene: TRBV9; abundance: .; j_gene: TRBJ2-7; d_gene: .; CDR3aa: CASSVADLWQEQYF; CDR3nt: TGTGCCAGCAGCGTAGCTGATCTTTGGCAGGAACAGTACTTC
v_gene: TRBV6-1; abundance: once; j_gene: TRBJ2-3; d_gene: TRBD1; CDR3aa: CASEAAGGSTDTQYF; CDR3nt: TGTGCCAGCGAGGCGGCAGGGGGCAGCACAGATACGCAGTATTTT
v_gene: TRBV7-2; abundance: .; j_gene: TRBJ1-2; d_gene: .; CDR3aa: CASSLTPGFYGYTF; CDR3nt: TGTGCCAGCAGTTTAACCCCAGGGTTCTATGGCTACACCTTC
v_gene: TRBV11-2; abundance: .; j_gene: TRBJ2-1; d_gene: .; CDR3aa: CASSLRYSSSYNEQFF; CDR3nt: TGTGCCAGCAGCTTACGGTACTCAAGCTCCTACAATGAGCAGTTCTTC
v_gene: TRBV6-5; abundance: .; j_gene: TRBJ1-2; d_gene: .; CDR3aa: CASNSRDSYGYTF; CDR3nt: TGTGCCAGCAATTCCAGGGATTCCTATGGCTACACCTTC
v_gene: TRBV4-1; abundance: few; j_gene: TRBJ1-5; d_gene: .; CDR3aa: CASSPGSGGRNQPQHF; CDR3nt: TGCGCCAGCAGCCCCGGCTCGGGGGGGCGCAATCAGCCCCAGCATTTT
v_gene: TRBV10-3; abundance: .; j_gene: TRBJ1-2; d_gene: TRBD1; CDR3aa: CATNRGRNYGYTF; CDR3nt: TGTGCCACAAACAGGGGTAGGAACTATGGCTACACCTTC
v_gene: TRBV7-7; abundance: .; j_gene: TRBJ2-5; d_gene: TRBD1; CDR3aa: CASSLPGTGQETQYF; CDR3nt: TGTGCCAGCAGCCTCCCCGGGACAGGTCAAGAGACCCAGTACTTC
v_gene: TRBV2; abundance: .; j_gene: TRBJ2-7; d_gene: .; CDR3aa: CASTEASYEQYF; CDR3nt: TGTGCCAGCACCGAGGCCTCCTACGAGCAGTACTTC
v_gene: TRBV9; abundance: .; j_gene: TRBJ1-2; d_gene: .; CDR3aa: CASSPSWTANYGYTF; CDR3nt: TGTGCCAGCAGCCCCTCCTGGACAGCTAACTATGGCTACACCTTC
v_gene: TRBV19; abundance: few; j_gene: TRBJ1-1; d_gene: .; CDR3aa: CASSRQVVSTEAFF; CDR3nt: TGTGCCAGTAGTAGGCAGGTCGTCAGCACTGAAGCTTTCTTT
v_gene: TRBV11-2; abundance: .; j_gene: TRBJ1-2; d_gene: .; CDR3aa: CASRGEGVRDGYTF; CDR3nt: TGTGCCAGCAGAGGCGAGGGGGTCAGAGATGGCTACACCTTC
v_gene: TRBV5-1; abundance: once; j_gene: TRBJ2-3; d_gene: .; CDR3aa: CASSLASGGGDTQYF; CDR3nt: TGCGCCAGCAGCTTGGCCTCGGGGGGCGGGGATACGCAGTATTTT
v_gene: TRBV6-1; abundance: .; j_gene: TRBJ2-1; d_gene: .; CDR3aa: CAHGGLYPNEQFF; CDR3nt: TGTGCCCACGGGGGGCTATATCCCAATGAGCAGTTCTTC
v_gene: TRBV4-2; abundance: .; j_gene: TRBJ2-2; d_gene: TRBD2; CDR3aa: CASSQVGTSGNTGELFF; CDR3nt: TGTGCCAGCAGCCAAGTAGGGACTAGCGGGAACACCGGGGAGCTGTTTTTT
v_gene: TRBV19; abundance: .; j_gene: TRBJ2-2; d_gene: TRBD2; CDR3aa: CASSARGGNTGELFF; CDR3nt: TGTGCCAGTAGTGCCCGCGGGGGGAACACCGGGGAGCTGTTTTTT
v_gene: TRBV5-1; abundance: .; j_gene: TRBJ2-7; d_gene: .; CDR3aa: CASSWSLPGREQYF; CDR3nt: TGCGCCAGCAGCTGGTCCCTTCCGGGGAGGGAGCAGTACTTC
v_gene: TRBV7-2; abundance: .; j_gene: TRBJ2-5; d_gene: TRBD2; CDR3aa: CASSWGLAEETQYF; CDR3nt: TGTGCCAGCAGCTGGGGACTAGCGGAAGAGACCCAGTACTTC
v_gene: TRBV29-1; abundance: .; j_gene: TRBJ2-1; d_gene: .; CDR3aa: CSVEFDRYNEQFF; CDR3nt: TGCAGCGTTGAGTTTGACAGATACAATGAGCAGTTCTTC
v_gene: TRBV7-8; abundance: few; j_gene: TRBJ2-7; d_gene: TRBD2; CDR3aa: CASSLAHSGGTYEQYF; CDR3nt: TGTGCCAGCAGCTTAGCGCATAGCGGGGGTACGTACGAGCAGTACTTC
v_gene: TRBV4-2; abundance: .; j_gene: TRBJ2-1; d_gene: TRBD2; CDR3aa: CASSQDVSGAYNEQFF; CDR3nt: TGTGCCAGCAGCCAAGACGTTAGCGGGGCCTACAATGAGCAGTTCTTC